The sequence of this T cell receptor beta chain was determined in a study of blood T cell repertoires in COVID-19. TCRdb keeps only in-frame clones here, not all; method: immunoSEQ multiplex PCR. This sample has about 140,000 clones; 79% occur once, and the top ten carry less than 4.5%. Trimming shortened V by 4 bases and J by 1 base, and 8 bases separated the two germline ends. The CDR3 is 13 amino acids. Germline CDR1 reads SGHNT; CDR2 reads YYREEE (reference sequence). This clone came up once. The sequence derives from a man in his 60s with acute or convalescent COVID-19. V usage is TRBV5-4 and J usage is TRBJ1-2, with D maybe TRBD1 (6 bases). The sequenced sample was peripheral blood. CDR3 protein: CASSVDSNYGYTF. The CDR3 region has the DNA TGTGCCAGCAGCGTGGACAGTAACTATGGCTACACCTTC.